Listed below are T cell receptor beta chains from one sample, sequenced in a study of regulatory dendritic cells for organ transplantation. Using immunoSEQ multiplex PCR, the repertoire was profiled, and TCRdb retains in-frame clones only, with some absent. The sample has around 20,000 clones, 75% to 90% seen once; the top ten hold just under 0.7%. Which antigens these TCRs recognize remains unknown. The sequenced sample consisted of naive CD4+ T cells from blood cultured with regulatory dendritic cells. The receptors originated from a human donor in good health. Both conserved end residues are part of each CDR3. D genes are given only for firm matches. Clone size is shown for a subset of rows, as once, few, many or a class of expanded clone.

-	TRBD2	TRBJ2-5	TRBV4-2	CASSQGSSGVTRETQYF	TGTGCCAGCAGCCAAGGAAGTAGCGGGGTAACGAGAGAGACCCAGTACTTC
once	-	TRBJ1-3	TRBV7-6	CASSPNRVLGNTIYF	TGTGCCAGCAGCCCAAACAGGGTCCTAGGAAACACCATATATTTT
few	TRBD1	TRBJ2-7	TRBV7-3	CASSLMQGAYEQYF	TGTGCCAGCAGCTTAATGCAGGGGGCTTACGAGCAGTACTTC
-	TRBD2	TRBJ2-5	TRBV2	CASTEPTGLAGKETQYF	TGTGCCAGCACAGAACCAACGGGACTAGCGGGAAAAGAGACCCAGTACTTC
-	-	TRBJ1-1	TRBV19	CASSRWPGDTEAFF	TGTGCCAGTAGTAGGTGGCCCGGCGACACTGAAGCTTTCTTT
-	-	TRBJ1-2	TRBV6-5	CASTNSNYGYTF	TGTGCCAGCACCAATTCTAACTATGGCTACACCTTC
once	-	TRBJ2-3	TRBV27	CASSLRDSTDTQYF	TGTGCCAGCAGTCTGAGGGACAGCACAGATACGCAGTATTTT
-	TRBD1	TRBJ1-1	TRBV19	CASSIEWDRENTEAFF	TGTGCCAGTAGTATAGAGTGGGACAGGGAGAACACTGAAGCTTTCTTT
-	TRBD1	TRBJ1-2	TRBV6-5	CASSLRDSLNYGYTF	TGTGCCAGCAGTTTGCGGGACAGCTTAAACTATGGCTACACCTTC
-	-	TRBJ2-1	TRBV6-5	CASSVRDQGSEQFF	TGTGCCAGCAGCGTCCGCGATCAGGGGTCTGAGCAGTTCTTC
-	-	TRBJ2-1	TRBV28	CASRPASSGKNEQFF	TGTGCCAGCAGGCCCGCGTCTTCCGGGAAGAATGAGCAGTTCTTC
few	-	TRBJ1-5	TRBV7-2	CASSLMGRHQPQHF	TGTGCCAGCAGCTTAATGGGCAGGCATCAGCCCCAGCATTTT
-	-	TRBJ1-2	TRBV6-5	CASSYTGPSFNYGYTF	TGTGCCAGCAGTTATACCGGGCCGTCTTTTAACTATGGCTACACCTTC
-	TRBD1	TRBJ1-2	TRBV6-1	CASRRTGDWYGYTF	TGTGCCAGCAGAAGGACAGGGGATTGGTATGGCTACACCTTC
-	-	TRBJ1-5	TRBV28	CASSDPGGNQPQHF	TGTGCCAGCAGCGATCCGGGGGGCAATCAGCCCCAGCATTTT
once	TRBD1	TRBJ1-1	TRBV6-5	CASSSDRGLGEAFF	TGTGCCAGCAGTTCGGACAGGGGGCTTGGTGAAGCTTTCTTT
-	TRBD2	TRBJ2-1	TRBV6-6	CASTRGGPVNEQFF	TGTGCCAGTACCCGCGGGGGGCCGGTCAATGAGCAGTTCTTC
-	-	TRBJ1-6	TRBV9	CASSVGMSYNSPLHF	TGTGCCAGCAGCGTAGGCATGTCCTATAATTCACCCCTCCACTTT
-	-	TRBJ2-7	TRBV7-8	CASSSKTGGLSYEQYF	TGTGCCAGCAGTTCCAAGACAGGAGGACTCAGCTACGAGCAGTACTTC
-	-	TRBJ2-7	TRBV19	CRSRRGGWRPYEQYF	TGCCGAAGTAGGAGGGGGGGCTGGAGGCCCTACGAGCAGTACTTC
few	-	TRBJ2-7	TRBV11-2	CASSFRPYEQYF	TGTGCCAGCAGCTTTCGCCCGTACGAGCAGTACTTC
-	-	TRBJ2-3	TRBV6-1	CASTGSTDTQYF	TGTGCCAGCACGGGGAGCACAGATACGCAGTATTTT
-	-	TRBJ2-1	TRBV10-1	CASTQHSRQYEQFF	TGCGCCAGCACCCAACACAGCCGGCAGTATGAGCAGTTCTTC
-	-	TRBJ2-2	TRBV5-5	CASSGITGENTGELFF	TGTGCCAGCAGCGGGATCACAGGCGAGAACACCGGGGAGCTGTTTTTT
once	TRBD1	TRBJ2-7	TRBV30	CAWSRDSMTSEQYF	TGTGCCTGGAGTCGGGACAGCATGACGTCCGAGCAGTACTTC
-	TRBD1	TRBJ2-2	TRBV6-6	CASSRGGSGELFF	TGTGCCAGCAGCAGAGGGGGCTCGGGGGAGCTGTTTTTT
-	TRBD1	TRBJ2-5	TRBV7-9	CASSRNLQGALETQYF	TGTGCCAGCAGCCGCAACCTCCAGGGGGCTTTGGAGACCCAGTACTTC
once	TRBD2	TRBJ2-7	TRBV5-1	CASSQLTSGLSYEQYF	TGCGCCAGCAGCCAACTCACTAGCGGGTTATCTTACGAGCAGTACTTC
-	-	TRBJ1-1	TRBV29-1	CSVVGRMNTEAFF	TGCAGCGTTGTCGGTCGGATGAACACTGAAGCTTTCTTT
-	-	TRBJ2-1	TRBV7-8	CASSPTRAGPNEQFF	TGTGCCAGCAGCCCGACGAGGGCAGGGCCCAATGAGCAGTTCTTC
-	-	TRBJ2-7	TRBV28	CASTRGWASYEQYF	TGTGCCAGCACCCGGGGGTGGGCTAGCTACGAGCAGTACTTC
few	-	TRBJ1-2	TRBV7-8	CASSKRDVLATGYTF	TGTGCCAGCAGCAAGCGGGACGTCCTTGCGACGGGCTACACCTTC
-	TRBD2	TRBJ2-1	TRBV18	CASSPPSLAGGGEQFF	TGTGCCAGCTCACCACCGTCCCTAGCGGGAGGTGGTGAGCAGTTCTTC
-	TRBD2	TRBJ2-1	TRBV18	CASSPPEAGGYNEQFF	TGTGCCAGCTCACCACCCGAGGCGGGGGGGTACAATGAGCAGTTCTTC
once	-	TRBJ1-5	TRBV10-3	CAIRGTENQPQHF	TGTGCCATCAGGGGGACCGAAAATCAGCCCCAGCATTTT
-	-	TRBJ2-1	TRBV7-8	CASSSWARGNNEQFF	TGTGCCAGCAGCTCGTGGGCCCGGGGAAACAATGAGCAGTTCTTC
-	-	TRBJ1-1	TRBV6-5	CASSPRDWAEAFF	TGTGCCAGCAGTCCTCGGGATTGGGCTGAGGCTTTCTTT
-	-	TRBJ2-5	TRBV6-5	CASSYSGNRRETQYF	TGTGCCAGCAGTTACTCCGGGAACCGGAGAGAGACCCAGTACTTC
-	TRBD1	TRBJ1-2	TRBV28	CASSLGQGSYGYTF	TGTGCCAGCAGTTTAGGACAGGGAAGCTATGGCTACACCTTC
-	-	TRBJ1-2	TRBV5-6	CANNLWGIYGYTF	TGTGCCAACAATCTATGGGGGATTTATGGCTACACCTTC
-	-	TRBJ1-3	TRBV6-6	CASSYSRGSGNTIYF	TGTGCCAGCAGTTACTCGCGAGGCTCTGGAAACACCATATATTTT
-	TRBD1	TRBJ1-6	TRBV5-4	CASSLDRGSSPLHF	TGTGCCAGCAGCTTGGACAGGGGAAGCTCACCCCTCCACTTT
-	-	TRBJ1-1	TRBV18	CASSLDSNTEAFF	TGTGCCAGCTCACTTGACTCGAACACTGAAGCTTTCTTT
-	-	TRBJ2-3	TRBV7-2	CASRPDTDTQYF	TGTGCCAGCAGACCCGACACAGATACGCAGTATTTT
-	TRBD2	TRBJ2-1	TRBV28	CASGSSGSPYNEQFF	TGTGCCAGCGGGAGTAGCGGGAGCCCCTACAATGAGCAGTTCTTC
few	-	TRBJ2-7	TRBV4-2	CASSQESDPFLYEQYF	TGTGCCAGCAGCCAGGAGAGTGATCCATTCCTCTACGAGCAGTACTTC
-	-	TRBJ2-1	TRBV19	CASTRGAAYNEQFF	TGTGCCAGTACCCGCGGGGCAGCTTACAATGAGCAGTTCTTC
-	-	TRBJ2-7	TRBV9	CASSVDQPGYEQYF	TGTGCCAGCAGCGTAGACCAACCCGGCTACGAGCAGTACTTC
-	-	TRBJ1-5	TRBV2	CASSEALIGGGQPQHF	TGTGCCAGCAGTGAAGCGCTTATTGGGGGGGGACAGCCCCAGCATTTT
-	-	TRBJ2-7	TRBV6-6	CASSLGTYEQYF	TGTGCCAGCAGCCTGGGGACCTACGAGCAGTACTTC
-	-	TRBJ1-3	TRBV4-3	CTSSLNTPNSGNTIYF	TGCACCAGCAGCCTAAACACACCGAACTCTGGAAACACCATATATTTT
-	-	TRBJ2-3	TRBV20-1	CSARVGDTQYF	TGCAGTGCTAGAGTCGGAGATACGCAGTATTTT
-	-	TRBJ1-5	TRBV19	CASSIRWGTHQPQHF	TGTGCCAGTAGTATAAGGTGGGGTACCCATCAGCCCCAGCATTTT